This T cell receptor (beta chain) was captured by sequencing in a study of blood T cell repertoires in COVID-19. With 6 bases removed from V and 7 bases from J, the gap between germline ends came to 12 bases. The CDR3 is 13 residues long. Germline V CDR1 and CDR2: KGHSH, LQKENI. Original processing methods: It was from reference gene primer amplification that nucleated cell counts were estimated. The method was immunoSEQ multiplex PCR; TCRdb's version includes in-frame clones alone and lacks a portion of them. The D gene and trimming were derived from the DNA, and the V and J assignments and clone size from that table. Of hundreds of thousands of clones in the sample, 70% to 85% were seen once.

Sequencing was done on a sample of peripheral blood. The source of this sequence is a man older than 75 with acute or convalescent COVID-19. This rearrangement joins TRBV18 to TRBJ1-4; unclear D gene. CDR3 region: CASSRSSIEKLFF. The CDR3 DNA follows: TGTGCCAGCTCCAGATCCAGTATTGAAAAACTGTTTTTT.